These T cell receptor beta chains were read from a single sample in a study of blood T cell repertoires in COVID-19. Sequenced by immunoSEQ multiplex PCR; TCRdb stores in-frame clones only, minus some. The sample lists hundreds of thousands of clones; 85% were seen once. The sample comprised peripheral blood. The receptor set was obtained from a human donor in a cohort sampled during active COVID-19. Both conserved end residues are part of each CDR3. The order of the fields is CDR3 DNA, CDR3 protein, clone size, J gene, V gene, D gene. D genes are given only for firm matches. Expanded clones are given a class, and other clones once, few, many or no size at all.

cdr3_nt: TGTGCCAGTAGTATAGTAATCCCCGCTGAAGCTTTCTTT; cdr3_aa: CASSIVIPAEAFF; clone_size: NA; j_call: TRBJ1-1; v_call: TRBV19; d_call: NA
cdr3_nt: TGTGCCAGCAGCTTGGCCAGGGGGCGTTGGGAAAAACTGTTTTTT; cdr3_aa: CASSLARGRWEKLFF; clone_size: NA; j_call: TRBJ1-4; v_call: TRBV5-6; d_call: TRBD1
cdr3_nt: TGTGCCAGCAGCGGTACTAGCGGCCCTTACAATGAGCAGTTCTTC; cdr3_aa: CASSGTSGPYNEQFF; clone_size: NA; j_call: TRBJ2-1; v_call: TRBV7-3; d_call: TRBD2
cdr3_nt: TGTGCCAGCAGCTTATCCAGGGGGCGAGGGACTAATGAAAAACTGTTTTTT; cdr3_aa: CASSLSRGRGTNEKLFF; clone_size: NA; j_call: TRBJ1-4; v_call: TRBV11-2; d_call: TRBD1
cdr3_nt: TGTGCCAGCAGCGTGTGGGACACCTCTGGAAACACCATATATTTT; cdr3_aa: CASSVWDTSGNTIYF; clone_size: NA; j_call: TRBJ1-3; v_call: TRBV9; d_call: NA
cdr3_nt: TGTGCCAGCAGCTTAGAATCCAGGCCATTCTATGGCTACACCTTC; cdr3_aa: CASSLESRPFYGYTF; clone_size: NA; j_call: TRBJ1-2; v_call: TRBV11-2; d_call: NA
cdr3_nt: TGTGCCAGCAGCGACAGGGCCAATTATGGCTACACCTTC; cdr3_aa: CASSDRANYGYTF; clone_size: NA; j_call: TRBJ1-2; v_call: TRBV27; d_call: TRBD1
cdr3_nt: TGTGCCATCAGTGAAACTAGCGGGGGTTACGAGCAGTACTTC; cdr3_aa: CAISETSGGYEQYF; clone_size: NA; j_call: TRBJ2-7; v_call: TRBV10-3; d_call: TRBD2
cdr3_nt: TGTGCCAGCAGTTACGGGTACTACGAGCAGTACTTC; cdr3_aa: CASSYGYYEQYF; clone_size: NA; j_call: TRBJ2-7; v_call: TRBV12-3/TRBV12-4; d_call: NA
cdr3_nt: TGTGCCAGCAGTTTTATGTACGAGCAGTACTTC; cdr3_aa: CASSFMYEQYF; clone_size: NA; j_call: TRBJ2-7; v_call: TRBV12-3/TRBV12-4; d_call: NA
cdr3_nt: TGTGCCAGCAGTGATGTAGCGGGGAGGGGCTACGAGCAGTACTTC; cdr3_aa: CASSDVAGRGYEQYF; clone_size: NA; j_call: TRBJ2-7; v_call: TRBV6-1; d_call: TRBD2
cdr3_nt: TGTGCCACCAGCATTAAGGGGCAGGAGACCCAGTACTTC; cdr3_aa: CATSIKGQETQYF; clone_size: NA; j_call: TRBJ2-5; v_call: TRBV15; d_call: NA
cdr3_nt: TGTGCCAGCAAAGGAGGGGGCCCGCTTGTATCCCCCCTCCACTTT; cdr3_aa: CASKGGGPLVSPLHF; clone_size: NA; j_call: TRBJ1-6; v_call: TRBV2; d_call: TRBD1
cdr3_nt: TGTGCCAGCATGATTGAGGCGGTGTGGACTGAAGCTTTCTTT; cdr3_aa: CASMIEAVWTEAFF; clone_size: NA; j_call: TRBJ1-1; v_call: TRBV2; d_call: NA
cdr3_nt: TGCGCCAGCAGCTTAACAGGTTTGGGCGACACCGGGGAGCTGTTTTTT; cdr3_aa: CASSLTGLGDTGELFF; clone_size: NA; j_call: TRBJ2-2; v_call: TRBV5-1; d_call: NA
cdr3_nt: TGTGCCAGCAGTTTACTCTCTAGGACAGGGGTATTTGAAGCTTTCTTT; cdr3_aa: CASSLLSRTGVFEAFF; clone_size: NA; j_call: TRBJ1-1; v_call: TRBV27; d_call: TRBD1
cdr3_nt: TGTGCCAGTAGTATAGCCAGGCGGGGTACCGGGGAGCTGTTTTTT; cdr3_aa: CASSIARRGTGELFF; clone_size: few; j_call: TRBJ2-2; v_call: TRBV19; d_call: NA
cdr3_nt: TGCGCCAGCAGTCAATCGCGACTAGCGGGGTGGGTAGACACCGGGGAGCTGTTTTTT; cdr3_aa: CASSQSRLAGWVDTGELFF; clone_size: few; j_call: TRBJ2-2; v_call: TRBV23-1; d_call: TRBD2
cdr3_nt: TGTGCCAGCAGCGTAGCTAATGAGCAGTTCTTC; cdr3_aa: CASSVANEQFF; clone_size: NA; j_call: TRBJ2-1; v_call: TRBV9; d_call: NA
cdr3_nt: TGTGCCAGCAGCGTAGAGGGACTAGCGGGGGCCAGCACAGATACGCAGTATTTT; cdr3_aa: CASSVEGLAGASTDTQYF; clone_size: NA; j_call: TRBJ2-3; v_call: TRBV9; d_call: TRBD2
cdr3_nt: TGTGCCAGTACCCCGACGGGGGGGGGTGCCGGGGAGCTGTTTTTT; cdr3_aa: CASTPTGGGAGELFF; clone_size: NA; j_call: TRBJ2-2; v_call: TRBV19; d_call: TRBD2
cdr3_nt: TGTGCCTGGAGTGGCCATAGGGGGTACTCCGAAGCTTTCTTT; cdr3_aa: CAWSGHRGYSEAFF; clone_size: NA; j_call: TRBJ1-1; v_call: TRBV30; d_call: NA
cdr3_nt: TGTGCCAGCAGCGCCACCTCCGGGGGGAACACTGAAGCTTTCTTT; cdr3_aa: CASSATSGGNTEAFF; clone_size: NA; j_call: TRBJ1-1; v_call: TRBV2; d_call: NA